These T cell receptor beta chains were read from a single sample in a study of T cell repertoires in cytomegalovirus infection. From the reads, TCRdb called clonotypes with MiXCR, one entry per CDR3 protein. The sample holds some 220,000 distinct CDR3 sequences, approximately 13% seen once. Sequenced material: PBMCs. Source of these receptors: a human donor in good health (CMV status not recorded). Some clones in this sample may be carry-over from other donors' samples. The CDR3 runs from the conserved cysteine through the conserved F or W. A D gene is named only where the DNA matches it firmly. Clone size is stated in some rows and not others, as once, few, many or a class when expanded.

NA,TRBV29-1,TRBJ2-3,NA,TGCAGCTGCACGGGTCGGGAGAGGACAGATACGCAGTATTTT,CSCTGRERTDTQYF
NA,TRBV20-1,TRBJ1-1,NA,TGCAGTGCTACCGGTTGGCGGGGGTTGAGCACTGAAGCTTTCTTT,CSATGWRGLSTEAFF
few,TRBV6-2/TRBV6-3,TRBJ1-6,NA,TGTGCCAGCAGCCCGATTGGTTCACCCCTCCACTTT,CASSPIGSPLHF
NA,TRBV29-1,TRBJ1-3,NA,TGCAGCGTTGATGGAGGCTCTGGAAACACCATATATTTT,CSVDGGSGNTIYF
many,TRBV14,TRBJ2-1,TRBD2,TGTGCCAGCAGCCAAGATGAACGTCCAGCGGGAGGGCCTGGCAATGAGCAGTTCTTC,CASSQDERPAGGPGNEQFF
NA,TRBV3-1,TRBJ2-3,NA,TGTGCCAGCAGCCAAGACACGTGGTATAGCACAGATACGCAGTATTTT,CASSQDTWYSTDTQYF
many,TRBV7-2,TRBJ1-2,NA,TGTGCCAGCAGCCCCGACGGTGACTATGGCTACACCTTC,CASSPDGDYGYTF
many,TRBV7-8,TRBJ2-3,TRBD1,TGTGCCAGCAGCACCCCCGGGACAGGGTGGGCAGATACGCAGTATTTT,CASSTPGTGWADTQYF
many,TRBV12-3/TRBV12-4,TRBJ1-1,NA,TGTGCCAGCAGCACTACCGGGACACCGAACACTGAAGCTTTCTTT,CASSTTGTPNTEAFF
many,TRBV7-2,TRBJ1-2,NA,TGTGCCAGCAGCACGGGCCTTTTCGGGGGCTACACCTTC,CASSTGLFGGYTF
many,TRBV19,TRBJ1-4,TRBD1,TGTGCCACTCAGGCCGGCCAGGGGGCTGAAAAACTGTTTTTT,CATQAGQGAEKLFF
many,TRBV7-9,TRBJ2-7,NA,TGTGCCAGCAGCTTAGCGTCCAGTACCTACGAGCAGTACTTC,CASSLASSTYEQYF
NA,TRBV6-2/TRBV6-3,TRBJ2-3,NA,TGTGCCAGCAGTTACTCAAGACTACAAGATACGCAGTATTTT,CASSYSRLQDTQYF
many,TRBV28,TRBJ2-7,NA,TGTGCCAGCAGTCCCGACCCCGCGAGGTACGAGCAGTACTTC,CASSPDPARYEQYF
few,TRBV29-1,TRBJ2-5,NA,TGCAGCGTTACCGACGGTCAAGAGACCCAGTACTTC,CSVTDGQETQYF
NA,TRBV12-3/TRBV12-4,TRBJ1-5,TRBD1,TGTGCCAGCAGGGCGGACAGGGGCCAGCCCCAGCATTTT,CASRADRGQPQHF
NA,TRBV7-9,TRBJ2-7,NA,TGTGCCAGCAGCCCGCAGGGGTCCCTCGCCGAGCAGTACTTC,CASSPQGSLAEQYF
NA,TRBV9,TRBJ2-3,TRBD2,TGTGCCAGCAGCGTAGCTACGTCTAGCGGGAGTCCGTATAGCACAGATACGCGGTATTTT,CASSVATSSGSPYSTDTRYF
many,TRBV7-2,TRBJ2-1,TRBD2,TGTGCCAGCAGCCCCCAAGGGAGCGGGGGCGGCGATGAGCAGTTCTTC,CASSPQGSGGGDEQFF
many,TRBV19,TRBJ1-1,TRBD1,TGTGCCACCAGCAGGGGGCGGAACACTGAAGCTTTCTTT,CATSRGRNTEAFF
many,TRBV5-1,TRBJ1-1,TRBD1,TGCGCCAGCAGCTTAAACGCAGGGGGCCTGACTGAAGCTTTCTTT,CASSLNAGGLTEAFF
many,TRBV25-1,TRBJ2-3,TRBD2,TGTGCCAGCAGGCTAGCGGGAGATCTATATACGCAGTATTTT,CASRLAGDLYTQYF
many,TRBV7-2,TRBJ2-3,NA,TGTGCCAGCAGCTTAGCGCCCCTAGCCGGGGATACGCAGTATTTT,CASSLAPLAGDTQYF
few,TRBV6-1,TRBJ2-2,NA,TGTGCCAGCAGTCACCTGGCCGTGAACACCGGGGAGCTGTTTTTT,CASSHLAVNTGELFF
many,TRBV19,TRBJ1-1,NA,TGTGCCAGTAGCCCGAGGCCTCTGCGCACTGAAGCTTTCTTT,CASSPRPLRTEAFF
NA,TRBV3-1,TRBJ2-7,NA,TGTGCCAGCAGCCAAGGGCGGCAGTCCTACGAGCAGTACTTC,CASSQGRQSYEQYF
many,TRBV5-5,TRBJ2-3,NA,TGTGCCAGCAGCTTGTCCCCGGGCCGGACCCCAGATACGCAGTATTTT,CASSLSPGRTPDTQYF
few,TRBV2,TRBJ2-7,NA,TGTGCCAGCAGTGAGATTCCTAAGGGAAGGCAGTACTTC,CASSEIPKGRQYF
many,TRBV29-1,TRBJ2-5,NA,TGCAGCGTTGACTCTACGTACCAAGAGACCCAGTACTTC,CSVDSTYQETQYF
few,TRBV5-1,TRBJ1-1,NA,TGCGCCAGCAGCTTGGGAATAGGTTCCGAAGCTTTCTTT,CASSLGIGSEAFF
few,TRBV2,TRBJ1-6,NA,TGTGCCAGCAGCGCCGGGACTCGTGGCTATAATTCACCCCTCCACTTT,CASSAGTRGYNSPLHF
few,TRBV2,TRBJ2-3,TRBD1,TGTGCCAGCATCTACCCGGGACAGTTAGATACGCAGTATTTT,CASIYPGQLDTQYF
NA,TRBV11-3,TRBJ2-1,TRBD1,TGTGCCAGCAGCCGGGACAGGGTTACTGAGCAGTTCTTC,CASSRDRVTEQFF
many,TRBV7-9,TRBJ2-7,TRBD1,TGTGCCAGCAGCTCCGGGACAGGGACTACGAGGCAGTACTTC,CASSSGTGTTRQYF
few,TRBV7-2,TRBJ2-5,NA,TGTGCCAGCAGCCAGGGGGGGGGATCCCAAGAGACCCAGTACTTC,CASSQGGGSQETQYF
NA,TRBV10-3,TRBJ2-7,NA,TGTGCCATCAGTGATTCGAGTGCGGTTCGGTCCGAGCAGTACTTC,CAISDSSAVRSEQYF
many,TRBV6-2/TRBV6-3,TRBJ1-2,NA,TGTGCCAGCAGTTTTTCGGAGAGAGGGGTCGGCTACACCTTC,CASSFSERGVGYTF
many,TRBV7-3,TRBJ2-1,TRBD2,TGTGCCAGCAGCTGGACTAGCGCGAACGGTGAGCAGTTCTTC,CASSWTSANGEQFF
many,TRBV7-9,TRBJ1-2,NA,TGTGCCAGCAGCTTACTCCAATCCCAAGGCTACACCTTC,CASSLLQSQGYTF
many,TRBV12-3/TRBV12-4,TRBJ1-1,NA,TGTGCCAGCACCCTGGGACCGATGAACACTGAAGCTTTCTTT,CASTLGPMNTEAFF
many,TRBV28,TRBJ2-7,NA,TGTGCCAGCAGTTTACTGGGAAGCGGCGAGCAGTACTTC,CASSLLGSGEQYF
many,TRBV7-9,TRBJ1-2,NA,TGTGCCAGCAGCTTAGTTGGGCAGGAGCCCCTTGGCTACACCTTC,CASSLVGQEPLGYTF
many,TRBV7-2,TRBJ1-5,NA,TGTGCCAGCAGCTTAGGGGGTTTTAAGCCCCAGCATTTT,CASSLGGFKPQHF
few,TRBV29-1,TRBJ2-7,TRBD2,TGCAGCGTTGAAGACCCTAGCGGGAGAGGGGACTACGAGCAGTACTTC,CSVEDPSGRGDYEQYF
few,TRBV7-9,TRBJ1-1,NA,TGTGCCAGCAGCTTATCCAGGGTGAACACTGAAGCTTTCTTT,CASSLSRVNTEAFF